The sequence of this TCR beta chain was determined in a study of T cells after yellow fever vaccination. CDR3 length: 15 residues. The germline V gene has CDR1 MNHNS and CDR2 SASEGT. With 6 bases clipped from V and 2 bases from J, the junction kept 4 bases outside the gene matches. This clonotype was observed a few times. A single record per CDR3 protein comes from TCRdb applying MiXCR to the 5' RACE reads. This repertoire shows hundreds of thousands of distinct CDR3 sequences, about 13% found once; its top ten account for about an eighth. The chain carries TRBV6-1 and TRBJ2-7; 13 bases fit TRBD2. Sequenced here: PBMCs, sampled on the day of the yellow fever booster vaccination. The sequence was collected from a man aged 25 to 40 who received the YFV17D yellow fever vaccine. CDR3 residues: CASRQGLAGAYEQYF. The CDR3 coding sequence is TGTGCCAGCAGGCAAGGACTAGCGGGAGCCTACGAGCAGTACTTC.